There are many counts of the clone carrying this TCR beta chain. Its antigen is still unknown. Looked up from germline, CDR1 is KGHSH and CDR2 is LQKENI. This CDR3 contains 13 residues. Between the trimmed V and J ends, which lost 3 bases and 3 bases, there was a span of 8 bases. The record originates from a study of T cells in Graves' hyperthyroidism and ophthalmopathy. General study findings and limits: The model's output predicted ophthalmopathy at a median of roughly 6.9 months prior to onset. Most clonotypes expanded in thyroid above 0.001 were likewise present in blood.

Amplification targeted TCR beta CDR3 regions from RNA transcripts. The study used the HTBI primer set for a first-round RT-PCR of the TCR CDR3. TCRdb ran MiXCR on the multiplex PCR reads and lists one entry per CDR3 protein. Here the sample spans some 650,000 distinct CDR3 sequences, about 16% being singletons. Uncontrolled infection, other autoimmune disease, pregnancy or lactation led to exclusion. The genes are TRBV18 and TRBJ1-2; D might be TRBD1 (5 bases). Source material: blood. The sequence came from a woman aged 40 to 50 with Graves' ophthalmopathy. Written as DNA, the CDR3 is TGTGCCAGCTCACCGACAGAGTACTATGGCTACACCTTC. Amino acids: CASSPTEYYGYTF.